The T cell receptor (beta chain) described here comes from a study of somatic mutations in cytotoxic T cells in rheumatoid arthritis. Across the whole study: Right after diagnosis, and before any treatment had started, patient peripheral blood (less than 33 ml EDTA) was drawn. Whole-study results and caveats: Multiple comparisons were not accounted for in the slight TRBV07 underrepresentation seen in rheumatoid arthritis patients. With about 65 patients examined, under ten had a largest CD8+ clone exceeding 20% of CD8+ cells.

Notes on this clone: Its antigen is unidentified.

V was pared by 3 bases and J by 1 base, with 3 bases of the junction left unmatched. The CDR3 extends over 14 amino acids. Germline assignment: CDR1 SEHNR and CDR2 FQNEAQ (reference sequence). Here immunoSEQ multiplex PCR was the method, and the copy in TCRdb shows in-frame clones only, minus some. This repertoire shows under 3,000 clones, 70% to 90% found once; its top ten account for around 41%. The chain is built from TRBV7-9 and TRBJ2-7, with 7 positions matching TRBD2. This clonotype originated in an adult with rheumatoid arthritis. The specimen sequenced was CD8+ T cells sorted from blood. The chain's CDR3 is CASSFRTSSYEQYF. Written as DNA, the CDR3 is TGTGCCAGCAGCTTTAGGACTAGTTCCTACGAGCAGTACTTC.